The present TCR beta chain was sequenced within a study of T-cell memory formation after mild COVID-19 (dated by TCRdb to the early 2020s). About the full investigation: TCR sequence clusters from the two donors were largely donor specific. T-cell clones expanding and contracting after mild COVID-19 in a couple of donors were tracked by longitudinal TCRalpha and TCRbeta repertoire sequencing. The cohort comprised two young, previously healthy adult volunteers, one female and one male.

This sample was sequenced with an Illumina NovaSeq 6000. cDNA libraries for TCRalpha and TCRbeta were prepared by 5'RACE using constant-segment primers, with sample barcodes and unique molecular identifiers added. RNA was extracted from every sample with Trizol reagent. The libraries were amplified in two PCR steps, and the second step added a second sample barcode and Illumina TruSeq adapters. Sequencing of libraries was performed on an Illumina NovaSeq with 2 x 150 bp paired-end reads. Processing in the source paper ran as follows. Demultiplexing of reads and collapsing into UMI-guided consensus sequences were performed with migec v1.2.7. With mixcr v2.1.11, UMI consensuses were aligned to TRA and TRB V and J templates and assembled into clonotypes. A clonotype was counted as expanded or contracted only if both edgeR and NoisET called the change significant, with noise models trained on biological replicates. edgeR calls used a false discovery rate-adjusted p below 0.01 and a log2 fold-change threshold of 1. As an exploratory analysis of dynamics, max-normalized trajectories of the 1000 most abundant clonotypes were examined by PCA with hierarchical clustering. The CD4 or CD8 phenotype of responding clones was assigned using the separately sequenced CD4+ and CD8+ repertoires. TCRdb redid the processing of the public reads, applying fastp at Q25 and MiXCR, and retained in-frame beta chains. For every CDR3 protein sequence, its rows merge into one entry that carries the most common genes and DNA. What appears here as the V and J calls and clone size reflects TCRdb's work, not the paper's. This sample holds 25,000 to 35,000 distinct CDR3 sequences; roughly 7.4% were observed only once. Around 14% of the sample belongs to the ten largest clones.

Spanning cysteine to phenylalanine, the CDR3 consists of 18 amino acids. The CDR3 DNA has 54 bases and is translated from base 1. The junction shows trimming of 0 bases on V and 4 bases on J, and the gene matches do not reach 10 bases of it. The germline V gene encodes CDR1 SGHDT and CDR2 YYEEEE. Overall results and qualifications from the work: Contracting CD4+ clones appeared mostly in the CM and EM memory subsets, whereas CD8+ clones were enriched in EMRA. Only a couple of mild cases were covered by the study, and larger cohorts that include severe cases with pre-infection samples were considered necessary. Some responding clones were detected in pre-infection memory, which suggested that pre-existing cross-reactive memory T cells had joined the SARS-CoV-2 response. The second-wave clones that peaked on day 37 were not confirmed to be SARS-CoV-2 specific. From day 15 to 85, contracting clones showed balanced CD4/CD8 phenotypes, whereas a second wave of clones that expanded from day 15 to 37 leaned towards CD4+.

PBMCs were isolated by Ficoll-Paque density gradient centrifugation. This clonotype was detected only a few times. Its antigen remains undetermined. No base quality values were provided; no much bigger clone lies one nucleotide off. Rearrangement joined TRBV5-6 to TRBJ2-5, with 12 junctional bases fitting TRBD2. The sequenced sample was PBMCs or a T cell subset sorted from them (not recorded which). The clonotype originates from an adult woman who had mild COVID-19 (a few samples of this study predate the infection). The sample titles of this study are shuffled in the database, so cell type and time point are left out; the donor was told from shared clones. CDR3 protein: CASSLATLAGGIGETQYF. Here is the DNA: TGTGCCAGCAGCTTGGCAACCCTAGCGGGGGGGATTGGAGAGACCCAGTACTTC.